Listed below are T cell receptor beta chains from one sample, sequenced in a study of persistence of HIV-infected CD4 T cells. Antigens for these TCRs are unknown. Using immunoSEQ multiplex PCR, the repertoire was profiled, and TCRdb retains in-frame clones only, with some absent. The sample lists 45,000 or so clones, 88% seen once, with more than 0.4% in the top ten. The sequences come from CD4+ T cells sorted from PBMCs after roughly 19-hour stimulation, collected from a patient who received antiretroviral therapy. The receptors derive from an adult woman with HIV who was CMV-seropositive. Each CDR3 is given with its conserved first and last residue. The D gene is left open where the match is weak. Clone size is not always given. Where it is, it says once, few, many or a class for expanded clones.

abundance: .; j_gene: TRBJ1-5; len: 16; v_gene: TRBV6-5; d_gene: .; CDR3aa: CASSYQKPPSNQPQHF; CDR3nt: TGTGCCAGCAGTTACCAAAAGCCCCCGAGCAATCAGCCCCAGCATTTT
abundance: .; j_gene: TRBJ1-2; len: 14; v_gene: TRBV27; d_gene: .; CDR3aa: CASSRYGLENGYTF; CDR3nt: TGTGCCAGCAGTAGGTATGGCCTGGAAAATGGCTACACCTTC
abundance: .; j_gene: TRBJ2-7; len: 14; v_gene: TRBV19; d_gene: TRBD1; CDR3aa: CASSYRDRGYEQYF; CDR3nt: TGTGCCAGTAGTTACCGGGACAGGGGCTACGAGCAGTACTTC
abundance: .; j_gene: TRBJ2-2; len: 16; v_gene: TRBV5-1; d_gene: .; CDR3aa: CASSLDWGSNTGELFF; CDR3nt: TGCGCCAGCAGCTTGGATTGGGGGAGCAACACCGGGGAGCTGTTTTTT
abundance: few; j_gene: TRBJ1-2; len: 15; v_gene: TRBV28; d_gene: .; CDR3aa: CASSSWSETSYGYTF; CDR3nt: TGTGCCAGCAGTTCGTGGTCTGAGACTTCCTATGGCTACACCTTC
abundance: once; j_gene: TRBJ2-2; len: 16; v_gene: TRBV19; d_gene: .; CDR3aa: CASSIYREKNTGELFF; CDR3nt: TGTGCCAGTAGTATATACAGGGAAAAGAACACCGGGGAGCTGTTTTTT
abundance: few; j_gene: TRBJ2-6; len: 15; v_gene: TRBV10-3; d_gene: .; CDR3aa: CAISESTAGANVLTF; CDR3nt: TGTGCCATCAGTGAGTCAACGGCTGGGGCCAACGTCCTGACTTTC
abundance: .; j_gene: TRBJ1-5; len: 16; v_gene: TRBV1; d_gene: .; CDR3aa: CTSSQGTGVVDQPQHF; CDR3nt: TGCACCAGCAGCCAAGGGACAGGGGTGGTGGATCAGCCCCAGCATTTT
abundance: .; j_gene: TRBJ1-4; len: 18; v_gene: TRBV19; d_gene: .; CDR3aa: CASSSVIEGITTNEKLFF; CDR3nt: TGTGCCAGTAGTAGTGTAATAGAAGGGATAACAACTAATGAAAAACTGTTTTTT
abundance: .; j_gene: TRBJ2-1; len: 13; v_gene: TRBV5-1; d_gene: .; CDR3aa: CASSSTLVGEQFF; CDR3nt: TGCGCCAGCAGCTCCACACTGGTTGGGGAGCAGTTCTTC
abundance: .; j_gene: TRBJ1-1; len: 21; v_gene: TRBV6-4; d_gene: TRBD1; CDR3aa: CASSDGSGTGPITTPNTEAFF; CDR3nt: TGTGCCAGCAGTGACGGGTCCGGGACAGGGCCGATCACAACTCCGAACACTGAAGCTTTCTTT
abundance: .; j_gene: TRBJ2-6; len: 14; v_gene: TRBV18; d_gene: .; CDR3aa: CASNQGSGANVLTF; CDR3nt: TGTGCCAGCAACCAGGGCTCTGGGGCCAACGTCCTGACTTTC
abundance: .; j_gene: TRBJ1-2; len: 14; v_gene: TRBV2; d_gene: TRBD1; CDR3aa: CASRRTGPIPDYTF; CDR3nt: TGTGCCAGCAGGAGGACAGGTCCAATCCCAGACTACACCTTC
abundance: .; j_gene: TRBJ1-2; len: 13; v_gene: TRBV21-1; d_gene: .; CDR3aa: CASSKGRQGNYTF; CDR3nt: TGTGCCAGCAGCAAAGGGAGACAGGGTAACTACACCTTC
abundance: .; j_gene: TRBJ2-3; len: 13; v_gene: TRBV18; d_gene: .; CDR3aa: CASSPSSSDTQYF; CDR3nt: TGTGCCAGCTCACCGTCCAGTTCAGATACGCAGTATTTT
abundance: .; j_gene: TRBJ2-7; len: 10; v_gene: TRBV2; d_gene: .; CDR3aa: CASKDYEQYF; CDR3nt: TGTGCCAGCAAAGACTACGAGCAGTACTTC
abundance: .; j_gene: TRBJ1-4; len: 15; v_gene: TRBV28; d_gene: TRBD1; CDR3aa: CASSSSTWTGKKLFF; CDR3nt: TGTGCCAGCAGTTCCTCAACATGGACAGGGAAAAAACTGTTTTTT
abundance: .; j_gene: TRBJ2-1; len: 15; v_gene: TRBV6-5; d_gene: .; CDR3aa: CASSPLGRTHNEQFF; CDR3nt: TGTGCCAGCAGTCCCCTCGGGCGGACCCACAATGAGCAGTTCTTC
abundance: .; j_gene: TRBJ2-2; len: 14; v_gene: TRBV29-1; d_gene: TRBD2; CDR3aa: CSVIAGSNTGELFF; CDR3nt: TGCAGCGTCATAGCGGGTTCGAACACCGGGGAGCTGTTTTTT
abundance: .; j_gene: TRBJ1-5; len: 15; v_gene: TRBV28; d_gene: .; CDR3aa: CASSFTGRANQPQHF; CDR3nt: TGTGCCAGCAGTTTTACAGGGAGGGCAAATCAGCCCCAGCATTTT
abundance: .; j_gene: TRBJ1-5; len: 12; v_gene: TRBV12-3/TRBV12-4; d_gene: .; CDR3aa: CASSLFGFPQHF; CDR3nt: TGTGCCAGCAGTTTATTTGGATTTCCCCAGCATTTT
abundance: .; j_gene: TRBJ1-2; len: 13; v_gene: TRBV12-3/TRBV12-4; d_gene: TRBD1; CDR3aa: CASTGQGWGGYTF; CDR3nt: TGTGCCAGCACCGGACAGGGATGGGGTGGCTACACCTTC
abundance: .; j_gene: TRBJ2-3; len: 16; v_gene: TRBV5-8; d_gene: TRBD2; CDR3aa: CASSSRVAGGTDTQYF; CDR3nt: TGTGCCAGCAGCTCTAGAGTAGCGGGGGGCACAGATACGCAGTATTTT
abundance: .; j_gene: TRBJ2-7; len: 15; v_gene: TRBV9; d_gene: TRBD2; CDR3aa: CASSVEAGGFYEQYF; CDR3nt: TGTGCCAGCAGCGTAGAGGCGGGGGGGTTCTACGAGCAGTACTTC
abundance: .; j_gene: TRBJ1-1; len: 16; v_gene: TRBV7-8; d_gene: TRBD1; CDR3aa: CASSDSTGAMNTEAFF; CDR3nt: TGTGCCAGCAGCGACTCGACAGGGGCGATGAACACTGAAGCTTTCTTT
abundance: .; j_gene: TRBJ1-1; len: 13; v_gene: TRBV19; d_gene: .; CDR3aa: CASSVTVNTEAFF; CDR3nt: TGTGCCAGTAGTGTTACAGTGAACACTGAAGCTTTCTTT
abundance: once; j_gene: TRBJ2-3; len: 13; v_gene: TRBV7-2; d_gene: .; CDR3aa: CASSLARADTQYF; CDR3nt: TGTGCCAGCAGCTTAGCTCGGGCAGATACGCAGTATTTT
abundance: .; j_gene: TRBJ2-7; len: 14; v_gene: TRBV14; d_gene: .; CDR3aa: CASSQRRGRYEQYF; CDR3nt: TGTGCCAGCAGCCAAAGGAGGGGGCGATACGAGCAGTACTTC
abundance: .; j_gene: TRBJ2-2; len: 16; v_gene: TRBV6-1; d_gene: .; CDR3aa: CASSEFWGTGTGELFF; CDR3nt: TGTGCCAGCAGTGAATTCTGGGGGACGGGTACCGGGGAGCTGTTTTTT
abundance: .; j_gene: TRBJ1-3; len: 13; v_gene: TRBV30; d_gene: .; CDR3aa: CAWSLTGGNTIYF; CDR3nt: TGTGCCTGGAGCCTCACAGGGGGAAACACCATATATTTT